Below are 5 T cell receptor beta chains sequenced from a single sample in a study of blood T cells in healthy people across ages. A second about 7 to 11 cycle PCR used barcoded and J-beta primers. TCRdb fed the 5' RACE reads into MiXCR, producing one record per CDR3 protein. The sample includes 780,000 or so distinct CDR3 sequences, about 56% of them seen just once. Material for sequencing was blood. These receptors were collected from a middle-aged man in good health.

The genes are TRBV20-1 and TRBJ1-2; the D gene is possibly TRBD1 (6 bases). Germline-derived CDR1 and CDR2 are DFQATT and SNEGSKA (reference sequence). Trimming took off 6 bases at V and 5 bases at J, with 16 bases between the two ends. The CDR3 length is 13 residues. Written as DNA, the CDR3 is TGCAGTGCCCTCCCCACAGGGAGGTATGGCTACACCTTC. Its protein product is CSALPTGRYGYTF.

The V call is TRBV28, the J call TRBJ1-2; 11 bases fit TRBD1. The CDR3 sequence is 14 residues long. Losses at the gene ends were 3 bases for V and 8 bases for J; bases not matched to a gene: 5. Germline CDR1 reads MDHEN; CDR2 reads SYDVKM. The CDR3 DNA follows: TGTGCCAGCAGTTTGGACAGGGGGCGGTTAGGCTACACCTTC. Its translation: CASSLDRGRLGYTF.

This clonotype is a singleton in its sample. The chain combines TRBV5-6 with TRBJ1-2; perhaps TRBD1 as D (6 bases). The CDR3 extends over 13 amino acids. The V and J ends lost 0 bases and 5 bases respectively, with 8 bases between them. Per germline, CDR1 SGHDT and CDR2 YYEEEE. The CDR3 region has the DNA TGTGCCAGCAGCTTGGCAGGGGTATATGGCTACACCTTC. Its protein product is CASSLAGVYGYTF.

The chain's CDR3 is CASSPRQAGGLNEQFF. Written as DNA, the CDR3 is TGTGCCAGCTCACCGAGACAGGCGGGGGGCCTCAATGAGCAGTTCTTC. The rearrangement uses TRBV18 and TRBJ2-1, with 8 bases that match TRBD2. This CDR3 is 16 amino acids long. Germline V gene sequence: CDR1 KGHSH, CDR2 LQKENI. After removal of 3 bases from V and 6 bases from J, the junction contained 10 bases not matched to a gene. Filled out from reference TRBV18 and TRBJ2-1, the complete variable domain reads NAGVMQNPRHLVRRRGQEARLRCSPMKGHSHVYWYRQLPEEGLKFMVYLQKENIIDESGMPKERFSAEFPKEGPSILRIQQVVRGDSAAYFCASSPRQAGGLNEQFFGPGTRLTVL.

This clonotype was seen once. The chain employs TRBV4-2 and TRBJ2-5; D possibly matches TRBD1 or TRBD2 (5 bases each). Germline V gene lookup returns CDR1 LGHNA and CDR2 YNFKEQ. The CDR3 sequence is 15 residues long. V was trimmed by 1 base and J by 6 bases, leaving 15 bases between them. The CDR3 is CASSQGHGAQQTQYF. CDR3 DNA: TGTGCCAGCAGCCAAGGGCACGGGGCCCAGCAGACCCAGTACTTC.